Listed below are T cell receptor beta chains from one sample, sequenced in a study of T cell responses to AZD1222 COVID-19 vaccine. Produced via immunoSEQ multiplex PCR; TCRdb's table is partial and in-frame only. This table has 95,000 to 100,000 clones, over 85% appearing once. Material: peripheral blood, obtained on day 0 of AZD1222 vaccination. These receptor sequences come from an adult in good health. Both conserved end residues are part of each CDR3. A D gene is named only where the DNA matches it firmly. The size entry is marked missing in some rows and otherwise reads once, few, many or a size class.

CDR3 length,clone size,J gene,V gene,D gene,CDR3 DNA,CDR3 protein
13,NA,TRBJ2-6,TRBV7-2,TRBD1,TGTGCCAGCAGCTTAGGGACAGGGGACCCCCTGACTTTC,CASSLGTGDPLTF
20,NA,TRBJ2-2,TRBV10-1,TRBD2,TGCGCCAGCAGTAGTGACCGGTTGGGACTAGCGGGGGTATCCACCGGGGAGCTGTTTTTT,CASSSDRLGLAGVSTGELFF
14,NA,TRBJ1-1,TRBV19,NA,TGTGCCAGTACTGGGGGGTCGTCAGGCACTGAAGCTTTCTTT,CASTGGSSGTEAFF
13,NA,TRBJ1-2,TRBV30,NA,TGTGCCTGGAGTGTACAGGGATACTATGGCTACACCTTC,CAWSVQGYYGYTF
16,once,TRBJ2-7,TRBV5-5,TRBD1,TGTGCCAGCAGCCATCGGCCGACAGGGACGTCCTACGAGCAGTACTTC,CASSHRPTGTSYEQYF
15,NA,TRBJ2-1,TRBV5-4,TRBD1,TGTGCCAGCAGCTTGCCGGGACAGTTTTACAATGAGCAGTTCTTC,CASSLPGQFYNEQFF
14,once,TRBJ1-2,TRBV7-2,NA,TGTGCCAGCAGCTTATACATCTCAACCTATGGCTACACCTTC,CASSLYISTYGYTF
13,NA,TRBJ2-2,TRBV6-6,NA,TGTGCCAGCATCAAGGGCGGCACCGGGGAGCTGTTTTTT,CASIKGGTGELFF
14,NA,TRBJ1-5,TRBV6-6,NA,TGTGCCAGCAGTTACTCGAGTAGGGATCAGCCCCAGCATTTT,CASSYSSRDQPQHF
14,NA,TRBJ2-1,TRBV6-5,NA,TGTGCCAGCATTCAGTGGCCCAGGGATCCTGAGCAGTTCTTC,CASIQWPRDPEQFF
14,NA,TRBJ2-7,TRBV9,NA,TGTGCCAGCAGCGTAGGAACAGGAACCTACGAGCAGTACTTC,CASSVGTGTYEQYF
15,NA,TRBJ2-2,TRBV7-9,TRBD2,TGTGCCAGCAGCCGGCGGGGGGCGGACACCGGGGAGCTGTTTTTT,CASSRRGADTGELFF
14,NA,TRBJ1-6,TRBV7-9,NA,TGTGCCAGCAGCTTAGCGGTTGCGTTTTCACCCCTCCACTTT,CASSLAVAFSPLHF
15,NA,TRBJ2-2,TRBV6-1,TRBD2,TGTGCCACCAGTGATCAACGGGGGGGGCCCGGGGAGCTGTTTTTT,CATSDQRGGPGELFF
14,NA,TRBJ1-4,TRBV29-1,NA,TGCAGCGTTGCGGAAGGGACTACAAATGAAAAACTGTTTTTT,CSVAEGTTNEKLFF
17,NA,TRBJ2-1,TRBV5-1,NA,TGCGCCAGCAGCTCGGAACTCAGGGGAGGGGTCTACAATGAGCAGTTCTTC,CASSSELRGGVYNEQFF
15,NA,TRBJ1-2,TRBV15,TRBD1,TGTGCCACCAGCAAAACTCCAGGGGGCAACTATGGCTACACCTTC,CATSKTPGGNYGYTF
14,NA,TRBJ1-5,TRBV30,TRBD1,TGTGCCTGGAGTCCGTGGACAGGGAGGGAGCCCCAGCATTTT,CAWSPWTGREPQHF
14,NA,TRBJ1-4,TRBV25-1,TRBD1,TGTGCCAGCAGTTGGGGACAGGGAGGGGAAAAACTGTTTTTT,CASSWGQGGEKLFF
14,NA,TRBJ1-2,TRBV5-1,NA,TGCGCCAGCAGCTTGGACAGCAGGAATAATGGCTACACCTTC,CASSLDSRNNGYTF
13,NA,TRBJ1-1,TRBV7-3,TRBD1,TGTGCCAGCAGCCAGGGGGCGGGGACTGAAGCTTTCTTT,CASSQGAGTEAFF
19,NA,TRBJ1-2,TRBV14,NA,TGTGCCAGCGGCTTTGAGGGTATATTAGCGGTGAAAACTAACTATGGCTACACCTTC,CASGFEGILAVKTNYGYTF
16,NA,TRBJ1-4,TRBV7-8,NA,TGTGCCAGCAGCTTACAATACAGTCCAACTAATGAAAAACTGTTTTTT,CASSLQYSPTNEKLFF
17,NA,TRBJ2-5,TRBV3-1/TRBV3-2,TRBD2,TGTGCCAGCAGCCACTACAGGACTAGCGGGGGCCAAGAGACCCAGTACTTC,CASSHYRTSGGQETQYF
12,NA,TRBJ1-5,TRBV5-8,NA,TGTGCCAGCAACCAGGGAAGAGGACCCCAGCATTTT,CASNQGRGPQHF